Below are 20 T cell receptor beta chains sequenced from a single sample in a study of blood T cell repertoires in COVID-19. TCRdb keeps only in-frame clones here, not all; method: immunoSEQ multiplex PCR. The sample yields 40,000 to 60,000 clones, approximately 95% seen once. Sequenced sample: peripheral blood. These receptors came from a man in his sixties with COVID-19, enrolled during active disease.

The gene calls are TRBV5-5 and TRBJ1-5, with D unresolved. The CDR3 covers 15 residues. V was pared by 0 bases and J by 5 bases, with 12 bases between. Germline V gene lookup returns CDR1 SGHKS and CDR2 YYEKEE (reference sequence). CDR3 loop: CASSLVVDIDQPQHF. The CDR3 DNA sequence: TGTGCCAGCAGCTTGGTGGTAGATATCGATCAGCCCCAGCATTTT.

V gene TRBV5-1 combines with J gene TRBJ1-2, with 11 nucleotides matching TRBD1. Germline lookup yields CDR1 SGHRS and CDR2 YFSETQ. The CDR3 sequence is 15 residues long. The V gene end was trimmed by 2 bases and the J gene end by 6 bases; junction bases not matched to a gene: 6. CDR3 coding DNA: TGCGCCAGCAGCTTTGAGGGACAGGGGGGAAATGGCTACACCTTC. Its protein product is CASSFEGQGGNGYTF.

The J gene is TRBJ1-4, the V gene TRBV19; 9 positions match TRBD1. The CDR3 is 16 amino acids. V was clipped by 6 bases and J by 10 bases; unmatched bases: 15. CDR1 LNHDA and CDR2 SQIVND come from the germline V gene (reference sequence). CDR3 DNA sequence: TGTGCCAGTAGGCCCGGGACAGGGTATTCTCATGGAAAACTGTTTTTT. It specifies CASRPGTGYSHGKLFF.

V is TRBV19 and J is TRBJ2-2; the D is unclear. The V end lost 4 bases, the J end lost 3 bases, and 9 bases lay between the germline ends. The germline V gene has CDR1 LNHDA and CDR2 SQIVND (reference sequence). The CDR3 length is 14 residues. The DNA for the CDR3 is TGTGCCAGTAGTACCAGGAAAGACACCGGGGAGCTGTTTTTT. Residues: CASSTRKDTGELFF.

The V call is TRBV7-2, the J call TRBJ2-5, with TRBD1 matching 12 bases. CDR1 is SGHTA and CDR2 is FQGNSA in the germline V gene. J was trimmed by 6 bases and V by 5 bases; bases with no gene match: 7. There are 15 residues in the CDR3. This CDR3 reads CASSVGTGGLKTQYF. The CDR3 nucleotides read TGTGCCAGCAGCGTTGGGACAGGGGGCCTGAAGACCCAGTACTTC.

The V and J genes are TRBV6-4 and TRBJ2-7; the match to TRBD2 covers 10 bases. Germline trimming cut 3 bases from V and 2 bases from J; bases unmatched to any gene: 4. The CDR3 length is 15 residues. Germline values: CDR1 MRHNA, CDR2 SNTAGT. The DNA for the CDR3 is TGTGCCAGCAGTGATCTAAGCGGGGGGGCCTACGAGCAGTACTTC. It is translated as CASSDLSGGAYEQYF.

The V gene is TRBV20-1, the J gene TRBJ2-7; D is ambiguous. V was shortened by 6 bases and J by 0 bases, with 6 bases between the two germline ends. This CDR3 has 11 residues. Per germline, CDR1 DFQATT and CDR2 SNEGSKA (reference sequence). CDR3 protein: CSASSSYEQYF. CDR3 nucleotides: TGCAGTGCCTCTAGCTCCTACGAGCAGTACTTC.

The CDR3: CASSPDRGRSGYTF. The DNA for the CDR3 is TGTGCCAGCAGCCCAGACAGGGGACGAAGCGGCTACACCTTC. This chain connects TRBV14 to TRBJ1-2, with 8 nucleotides matching TRBD1. CDR1 and CDR2 from the germline V gene are SGHDN and FVKESK. The CDR3 extends over 14 amino acids. With V trimmed by 4 bases and J by 8 bases, 9 bases remained unmatched. The full variable domain, with the rest looked up from reference TRBV14 and TRBJ1-2, is EAGVTQFPSHSVIEKGQTVTLRCDPISGHDNLYWYRRVMGKEIKFLLHFVKESKQDESGMPNNRFLAERTGGTYSTLKVQPAELEDSGVYFCASSPDRGRSGYTFGSGTRLTVV.

This chain joins TRBV19 and TRBJ1-1, with D maybe TRBD1 (6 bases). Germline lookup yields CDR1 LNHDA and CDR2 SQIVND (reference sequence). Between the trimmed V and J ends, which lost 0 bases and 1 base, there was a span of 21 bases. The CDR3 loop spans 19 amino acids. This chain's CDR3 is CASSIDQNRVLYPNTEAFF. The CDR3 DNA is TGTGCCAGTAGTATAGATCAGAACAGGGTATTATATCCGAACACTGAAGCTTTCTTT.

CDR3 DNA sequence: TGTGCCAGCAGCCACAGGACACCCTACAATCAGCCCCAGCATTTT. Translation gives CASSHRTPYNQPQHF. V usage is TRBV3-1 (or the pseudogene TRBV3-2) and J usage is TRBJ1-5; D perhaps matches TRBD1 (5 bases). Trimming stripped 3 bases from V and 3 bases from J, with 12 bases between. Germline V gene data show CDR1 as LGHDT and CDR2 as YNNKEL (reference sequence). The CDR3 has 15 residues.

V usage is TRBV14 and J usage is TRBJ1-4; D is possibly TRBD1 (5 bases). CDR1 and CDR2 from the germline V gene are SGHDN and FVKESK. The CDR3 consists of 15 residues. The V and J ends lost 1 base and 1 base respectively, with 7 bases between them. The CDR3 DNA follows: TGTGCCAGCAGCCAAGCGGGACTAACTAATGAAAAACTGTTTTTT. Its translation: CASSQAGLTNEKLFF.

V and J are TRBV5-4 and TRBJ1-1, with D unclear. V lost 4 bases and J lost 6, with 25 bases in between. Germline values: CDR1 SGHNT, CDR2 YYREEE (reference sequence). The CDR3 consists of 17 residues. Here the CDR3 reads CASSPPGENVAGPEAFF. CDR3 in DNA: TGTGCCAGCAGCCCCCCAGGTGAGAACGTGGCTGGCCCTGAAGCTTTCTTT.

The chain couples TRBV15 to TRBJ2-2, with unresolved D. The germline gives CDR1 LNHNV, CDR2 YYDKDF (reference sequence). The length of the CDR3 is 13 residues. Trimming took off 3 bases at V and 1 base at J, with 3 bases between the two ends. CDR3 region: CATSRRNTGELFF. DNA for the CDR3: TGTGCCACCAGCAGGAGGAACACCGGGGAGCTGTTTTTT.

The chain joins TRBV28 to TRBJ2-7, with D tentatively TRBD2 (6 bases). The CDR3 totals 12 residues. Trimming took 10 bases from V and 0 from J, leaving 10 bases between them. From germline, CDR1 is MDHEN and CDR2 SYDVKM. In nucleotides, the CDR3 is TGTGCCACCCTAGCGCCCTCCTACGAGCAGTACTTC. Amino acids: CATLAPSYEQYF.

CDR3 sequence (DNA): TGTGCCAGCAGCTTGGAGGGACAGGTGGATGAAAAACTGTTTTTT. Translated: CASSLEGQVDEKLFF. The genes are TRBV5-4 and TRBJ1-4; 8 bases align to TRBD1. This CDR3 has 15 residues. The J segment lost 6 bases and the V segment lost 0 bases, leaving 4 bases of the junction unmatched. The germline V gene encodes CDR1 SGHNT and CDR2 YYREEE (reference sequence).

This clone was seen only once. V is TRBV5-6 and J is TRBJ2-1; D is uncertain. V was clipped by 0 bases and J by 0 bases, with 7 bases between them. The germline V gene has CDR1 SGHDT and CDR2 YYEEEE. The CDR3 totals 15 residues. CDR3 bases: TGTGCCAGCAGCTTGGGAGGAAGCTCCTACAATGAGCAGTTCTTC. The encoded protein is CASSLGGSSYNEQFF.

V usage is TRBV6-5 and J usage is TRBJ1-2, with TRBD1 matching over 9 bases. Germline CDR1 is MNHEY and CDR2 is SVGAGI. This CDR3 has 15 amino acids. Trimming at V came to 0 bases and at J to 4 bases, leaving 3 bases not matched to a gene. The chain's CDR3 is CASSYSQGASYGYTF. DNA for the CDR3: TGTGCCAGCAGTTACTCACAGGGGGCGAGCTATGGCTACACCTTC.

The chain links TRBV6-5 to TRBJ2-3, with 9 positions matching TRBD2. V gave up 6 bases and J gave up 3 bases; unmatched junction bases: 7. The CDR3 consists of 15 residues. Germline V gene data show CDR1 as MNHEY and CDR2 as SVGAGI. The CDR3 DNA sequence: TGTGCCAGCAGCTACGCGGGGGGGCCTACAGATACGCAGTATTTT. It codes for CASSYAGGPTDTQYF.

J is TRBJ2-7 and V is TRBV27; 8 nucleotides line up with TRBD2. This CDR3 has 14 amino acids. Germline assignment: CDR1 MNHEY and CDR2 SMNVEV (reference sequence). J lost 2 bases, V lost 5 bases, and 5 bases had no gene match. CDR3 sequence reads: CASSLRGVTYEQYF. Written as DNA, the CDR3 is TGTGCCAGCAGTCTGCGGGGGGTTACCTACGAGCAGTACTTC.

The chain employs TRBV10-3 and TRBJ1-1; D possibly corresponds to TRBD1 (6 bases). This CDR3 contains 14 residues. In germline, CDR1 is ENHRY, CDR2 SYGVKD. Trimming cost V 3 bases and J 4 bases, with 12 bases left between them. CDR3 bases: TGTGCCATCAGTGATGGGGGCGACATCACTGAAGCTTTCTTT. Translating gives CAISDGGDITEAFF.